This paragraph reports one T cell receptor beta chain. This sample is part of a study of blood T cell repertoires in COVID-19. The cohort comprised adults aged 18 to 89 years residing in approximately 25 US areas. Unmatched junction bases numbered 7, after V lost 2 bases and J lost 1 base. This CDR3 contains 16 residues. Germline lookup yields CDR1 SGHNT and CDR2 YYREEE (reference sequence). Generated by immunoSEQ multiplex PCR, the TCRdb table keeps only in-frame clones and is missing some. This repertoire shows about 170,000 clones, roughly 87% found once; its top ten account for around 1.2%. The sequence was collected from a human donor with acute COVID-19. The donor label of this sample is uncertain. Material for sequencing was PBMCs or T cells enriched from blood (not recorded which). The V gene is TRBV5-4, the J gene TRBJ2-5; 8 bases match TRBD2. The DNA for the CDR3 is TGTGCCAGCAGCTTTAGTGGGCGGGGGGTCCAAGAGACCCAGTACTTC. Translation gives CASSFSGRGVQETQYF. The variable domain in full, with the rest retrieved from reference TRBV5-4 and TRBJ2-5, is ETGVTQSPTHLIKTRGQQVTLRCSSQSGHNTVSWYQQALGQGPQFIFQYYREEENGRGNFPPRFSGLQFPNYSSELNVNALELDDSALYLCASSFSGRGVQETQYFGPGTRLLVL.